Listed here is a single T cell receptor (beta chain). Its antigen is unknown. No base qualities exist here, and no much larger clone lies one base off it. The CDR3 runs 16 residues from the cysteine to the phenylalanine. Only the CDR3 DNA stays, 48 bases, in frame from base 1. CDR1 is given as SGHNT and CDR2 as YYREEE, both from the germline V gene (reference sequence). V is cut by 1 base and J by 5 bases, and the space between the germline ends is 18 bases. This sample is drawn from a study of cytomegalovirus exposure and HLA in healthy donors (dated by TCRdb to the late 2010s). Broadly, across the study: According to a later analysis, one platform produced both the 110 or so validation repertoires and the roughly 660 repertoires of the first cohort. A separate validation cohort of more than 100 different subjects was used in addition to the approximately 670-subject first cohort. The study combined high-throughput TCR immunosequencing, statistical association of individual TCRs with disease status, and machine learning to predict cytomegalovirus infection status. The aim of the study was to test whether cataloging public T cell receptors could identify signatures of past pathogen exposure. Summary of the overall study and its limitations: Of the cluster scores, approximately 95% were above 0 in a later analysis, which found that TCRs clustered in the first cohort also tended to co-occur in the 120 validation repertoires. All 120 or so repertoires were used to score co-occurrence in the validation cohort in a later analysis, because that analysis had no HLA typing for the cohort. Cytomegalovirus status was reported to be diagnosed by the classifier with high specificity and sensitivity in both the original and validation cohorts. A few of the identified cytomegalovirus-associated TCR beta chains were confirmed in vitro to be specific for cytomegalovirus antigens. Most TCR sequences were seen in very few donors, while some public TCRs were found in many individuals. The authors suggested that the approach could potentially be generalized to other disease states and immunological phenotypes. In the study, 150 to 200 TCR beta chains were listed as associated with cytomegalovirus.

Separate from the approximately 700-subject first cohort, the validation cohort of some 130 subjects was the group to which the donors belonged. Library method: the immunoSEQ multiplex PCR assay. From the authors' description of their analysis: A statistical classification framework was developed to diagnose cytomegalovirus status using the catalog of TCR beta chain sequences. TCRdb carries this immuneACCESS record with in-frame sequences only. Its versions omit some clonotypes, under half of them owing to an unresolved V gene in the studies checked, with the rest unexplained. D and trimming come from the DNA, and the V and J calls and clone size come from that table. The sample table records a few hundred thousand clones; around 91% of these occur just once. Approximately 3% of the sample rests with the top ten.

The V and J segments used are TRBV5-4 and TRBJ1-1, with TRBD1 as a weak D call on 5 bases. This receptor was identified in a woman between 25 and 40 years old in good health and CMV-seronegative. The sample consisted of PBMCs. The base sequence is TGTGCCAGCAGCTTGCATCCCTCGATCGGGGCAACTGAAGCTTTCTTT. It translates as CASSLHPSIGATEAFF.